These T cell receptor beta chains were read from a single sample in a study of Ad26.COV2.S vaccination and SARS-CoV-2 variants. Assay: immunoSEQ multiplex PCR; the TCRdb copy retains only in-frame clones and omits some. The profile shows about 680,000 clones, about 89% of them singletons. Specimen: peripheral blood, collected in a trial of Ad26.COV2.S vaccine versus placebo. These receptors all come from a person aged 18-65 years who received the Ad26.COV2.S COVID-19 vaccine or a placebo. The CDR3 runs from the conserved cysteine through the conserved F or W. The D gene is left open where the match is weak. Not all rows give a size; the values are once, few, many and, for expanded clones, a class.

>-|-|TRBJ1-2|TRBV19
TGTGCCAGTAGTGCCGGAGGGGGACCTAACTATGGCTACACCTTC
CASSAGGGPNYGYTF
>TRBD1|few|TRBJ1-1|TRBV13
TGTGCCAGCAGCTACGGGACAGGACTTCCGGTCGACACTGAAGCTTTCTTT
CASSYGTGLPVDTEAFF
>-|-|TRBJ2-1|TRBV29-1
TGCAGCGTTTCTCCGCTCCACAAACCTTACAATGAGCAGTTCTTC
CSVSPLHKPYNEQFF
>-|-|TRBJ1-5|TRBV4-3
TGCGCCAGCAGCCCCGACCCGGACACGGGAGGGAATCAGCCCCAGCATTTT
CASSPDPDTGGNQPQHF
>TRBD2|-|TRBJ2-2|TRBV9
TGTGCCAGCAGCCCAGGGACTAGCGGGGTCCAGGGGGAGCTGTTTTTT
CASSPGTSGVQGELFF
>-|-|TRBJ1-4|TRBV6-5
TGTGCCAGCAGTCGCCAGAATGAAAAACTGTTTTTT
CASSRQNEKLFF
>TRBD1|-|TRBJ2-3|TRBV5-4
TGTGCCAGCAGCTTGGGTACAGGGGTAGATACGCAGTATTTT
CASSLGTGVDTQYF
>TRBD1|-|TRBJ2-7|TRBV5-6
TGTGCCAGCAGTGAACAGGGGGAATCCTACGAGCAGTACTTC
CASSEQGESYEQYF
>-|once|TRBJ1-3|TRBV6-5
TGTGCCAGCAGTTACGACGGGGTCTCTGGAAACACCATATATTTT
CASSYDGVSGNTIYF
>-|-|TRBJ2-5|TRBV6-5
TGTGCCAGCAGTTACTCAGGAGGTGTCCAGTACTTC
CASSYSGGVQYF
>TRBD2|once|TRBJ2-5|TRBV19
TGTGCCAGTAGTATAGGGACTAGCGGCTACCCCCAAGAGACCCAGTACTTC
CASSIGTSGYPQETQYF
>-|-|TRBJ2-3|TRBV3-1/TRBV3-2
TGTGCCAGCAGCTCTCAGGGGACAGATACGCAGTATTTT
CASSSQGTDTQYF
>-|once|TRBJ1-2|TRBV4-2
TGTGCCAGCAGCCAAGATATGCTTACTAACTATGGCTACACCTTC
CASSQDMLTNYGYTF
>-|-|TRBJ2-7|TRBV12-3/TRBV12-4
TGTGCCAGCAGTTTTGGGACGGTCTACGAGCAGTACTTC
CASSFGTVYEQYF
>-|-|TRBJ1-1|TRBV6-5
TGTGCCAGCAGCTACTCTAGCGTTACGAACACTGAAGCTTTCTTT
CASSYSSVTNTEAFF
>-|-|TRBJ2-2|TRBV5-5
TGTGCCAGCAGCTCTGCCAACCTCTGGGGCACCGGGGAGCTGTTTTTT
CASSSANLWGTGELFF
>TRBD2|-|TRBJ2-4|TRBV19
TGTGCCAGTAGTATAGACACTAGCGGCAAAGTCCTCAAAAACATTCAGTACTTC
CASSIDTSGKVLKNIQYF
>-|-|TRBJ2-7|TRBV29-1
TGCAGCGTTCCCGGCCAGCAAGCCTACGAGCAGTACTTC
CSVPGQQAYEQYF
>-|-|TRBJ2-1|TRBV5-8
TGTGCCAGCAGCCCTGGGCGGGTAGGGGGATACAATGAGCAGTTCTTC
CASSPGRVGGYNEQFF
>TRBD1|-|TRBJ2-7|TRBV20-1
TGCAGTGCTAGTTCTCTCCGTTGGGACAGGGCCAACGAGCAGTACTTC
CSASSLRWDRANEQYF
>-|-|TRBJ1-1|TRBV30
TGTGCCTGGAGTGTAGGCCCCAGTTTGAACACTGAAGCTTTCTTT
CAWSVGPSLNTEAFF
>TRBD2|-|TRBJ2-2|TRBV5-1
TGCGCCAGCAGCCGGACTAGCGGGGCGGGCACCGGGGAGCTGTTTTTT
CASSRTSGAGTGELFF
>-|-|TRBJ1-3|TRBV7-9
TGTGCCAGCAGCCTCATGGCCCAATCCTCTGGAAACACCATATATTTT
CASSLMAQSSGNTIYF
>-|-|TRBJ1-4|TRBV3-1/TRBV3-2
TGTGCCAGCAGCCAAGGTCAGGCCTTTAATGAAAAACTGTTTTTT
CASSQGQAFNEKLFF
>-|once|TRBJ2-7|TRBV27
TGTGCCAGCAGTTCTGCCGGGAAGGTCCGCGAGCAGTACTTC
CASSSAGKVREQYF
>-|-|TRBJ2-3|TRBV10-3
TGTGCCATCAGTGGTTCTAGCGAGATGTTGGATACGCAGTATTTT
CAISGSSEMLDTQYF
>TRBD1|-|TRBJ1-6|TRBV4-3
TGCGCCAGCAGCCAAGGGGGGACAGGGGGTTCACCCCTCCACTTT
CASSQGGTGGSPLHF
>-|-|TRBJ1-5|TRBV24-1
TGTGCCACCAGTGAGGGGTACAATCAGCCCCAGCATTTT
CATSEGYNQPQHF
>-|-|TRBJ1-1|TRBV30
TGTGCCTGGAGTCGTGGCACTGAAGCTTTCTTT
CAWSRGTEAFF
>-|-|TRBJ2-7|TRBV7-2
TGTGCCAGCAGCTTAGCTGGGGTAAACTACGAGCAGTACTTC
CASSLAGVNYEQYF
>-|once|TRBJ2-5|TRBV15
TGTGCCACCAGCGGGGCAGGGGGGCCGGCAGAGACCCAGTACTTC
CATSGAGGPAETQYF
>TRBD2|-|TRBJ2-5|TRBV7-2
TGTGCCAGCAGCTCGCCCGGCGGGGGGCTAGAGACCCAGTACTTC
CASSSPGGGLETQYF
>-|-|TRBJ1-5|TRBV6-1
TGTGCCAGCAAGGCCCCCGGACAGCGCAATCAGCCCCAGCATTTT
CASKAPGQRNQPQHF
>TRBD1|-|TRBJ1-2|TRBV9
TGTGCCAGCAGCGCAGAAATAGGACAGGGCCCTGGTGGCTACACCTTC
CASSAEIGQGPGGYTF
>TRBD2|-|TRBJ2-1|TRBV27
TGTGCCAGCAGTTCGGGACTAGCGGTGCGCAATGAGCAGTTCTTC
CASSSGLAVRNEQFF
>-|-|TRBJ2-1|TRBV24-1
TGTGCCACCAGTGATTTGCCCAAAGCAACTCCCGTAGACTACAATGAGCAGTTCTTC
CATSDLPKATPVDYNEQFF
>-|-|TRBJ2-1|TRBV7-9
TGTGCCAGCGGGTTAAGAATCTACAATGAGCAGTTCTTC
CASGLRIYNEQFF
>TRBD1|-|TRBJ1-2|TRBV7-2
TGTGCCAGCAGCTTAGCGGGGACAGGGGAGCGGAATGGCTACACCTTC
CASSLAGTGERNGYTF
>TRBD1|-|TRBJ2-1|TRBV5-1
TGCGCCAGCAGCTTGGGGACAGGGACTTACAATGAGCAGTTCTTC
CASSLGTGTYNEQFF
>-|-|TRBJ2-7|TRBV7-8
TGTGCCAGCAGCCTCGGAGGGGCATCGTACGAGCAGTACTTC
CASSLGGASYEQYF
>-|-|TRBJ1-4|TRBV10-1
TGCGCCAGCACCGCAGGGATTCGAGAAAAACTGTTTTTT
CASTAGIREKLFF
>-|-|TRBJ2-7|TRBV19
TGTGCCAGTAGGGGGGACAAAACCTACGAGCAGTACTTC
CASRGDKTYEQYF
>-|-|TRBJ2-2|TRBV3-1/TRBV3-2
TGTGCCAGCACCCAGGGCACCGGGGAGCTGTTTTTT
CASTQGTGELFF
>TRBD1|-|TRBJ1-5|TRBV7-8
TGTGCCAGCAGCTTAAGCGACAGGGCCAATCAGCCCCAGCATTTT
CASSLSDRANQPQHF
>TRBD2|-|TRBJ2-1|TRBV13
TGTGCCAGCAGCTGGTTTAGCGGGCCGGATCCTAATGAGCAGTTCTTC
CASSWFSGPDPNEQFF
>-|-|TRBJ2-7|TRBV6-5
TGTGCCAGCAGTTACTGGGCGGATGGCTCCTACGAGCAGTACTTC
CASSYWADGSYEQYF
>TRBD2|-|TRBJ2-5|TRBV5-4
TGTGCCAGCTTCCGTGCTAGCGGGGGCCAAGAGACCCAGTACTTC
CASFRASGGQETQYF
>-|-|TRBJ1-3|TRBV6-5
TGTGCCAGCAGTACCGCTGCCACAAACACCATATATTTT
CASSTAATNTIYF
>TRBD1|-|TRBJ1-1|TRBV6-1
TGTGCCAGCAGTGAAGGGATTCGGCAGGGGGCGAGGACTGAAGCTTTCTTT
CASSEGIRQGARTEAFF
>TRBD1|-|TRBJ1-5|TRBV19
TGTGCCAGTAGGGCCGGGACAGGGGAAAGTCAGCCCCAGCATTTT
CASRAGTGESQPQHF
>TRBD1|-|TRBJ2-7|TRBV7-9
TGTGCCAGCAGCTGGGACCGGGACAGCTTATACGAGCAGTACTTC
CASSWDRDSLYEQYF
>-|-|TRBJ1-1|TRBV25-1
TGTGCCAGCAGTTCGCCCGGGACATTAACTGAAGCTTTCTTT
CASSSPGTLTEAFF
>TRBD1|-|TRBJ2-5|TRBV11-3
TGTGCCAGCAGCTCGGGACAGTCCCAAGAGACCCAGTACTTC
CASSSGQSQETQYF